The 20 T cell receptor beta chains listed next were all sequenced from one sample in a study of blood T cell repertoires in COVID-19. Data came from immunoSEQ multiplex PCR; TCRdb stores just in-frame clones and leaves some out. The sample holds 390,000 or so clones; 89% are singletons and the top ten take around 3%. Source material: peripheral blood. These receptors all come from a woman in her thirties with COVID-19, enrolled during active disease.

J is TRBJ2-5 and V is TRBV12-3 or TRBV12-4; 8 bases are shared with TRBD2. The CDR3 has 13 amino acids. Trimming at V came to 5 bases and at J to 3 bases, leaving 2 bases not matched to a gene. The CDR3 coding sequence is TGTGCCAGCAGTATACTAGCGGAAGAGACCCAGTACTTC. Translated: CASSILAEETQYF.

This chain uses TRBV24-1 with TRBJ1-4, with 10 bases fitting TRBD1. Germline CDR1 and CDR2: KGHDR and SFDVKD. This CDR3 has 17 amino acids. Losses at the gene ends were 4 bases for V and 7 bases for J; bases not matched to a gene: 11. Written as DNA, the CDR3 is TGTGCCACCAGTGACCGCAGGCTGGACAGGGGGGGTGAAAAACTGTTTTTT. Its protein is CATSDRRLDRGGEKLFF.

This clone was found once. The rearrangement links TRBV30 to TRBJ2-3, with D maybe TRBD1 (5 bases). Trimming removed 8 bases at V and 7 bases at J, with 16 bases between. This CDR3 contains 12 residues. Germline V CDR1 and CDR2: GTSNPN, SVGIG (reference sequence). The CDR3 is CAGSTTGNTQYF. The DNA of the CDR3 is TGTGCCGGATCAACCACAGGAAATACGCAGTATTTT.

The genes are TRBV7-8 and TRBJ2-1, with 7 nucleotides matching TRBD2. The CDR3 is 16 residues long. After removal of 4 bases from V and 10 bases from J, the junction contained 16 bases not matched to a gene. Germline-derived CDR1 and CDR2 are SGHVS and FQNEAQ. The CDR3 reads CASSYRREVFRVEQFF. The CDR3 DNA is TGTGCCAGCAGCTACCGCCGGGAGGTTTTTAGGGTAGAGCAGTTCTTC.

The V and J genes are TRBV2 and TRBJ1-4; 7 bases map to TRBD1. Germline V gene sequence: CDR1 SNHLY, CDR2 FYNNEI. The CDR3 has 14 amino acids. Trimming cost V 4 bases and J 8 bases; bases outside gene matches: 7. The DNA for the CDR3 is TGTGCCAGCAGTGTCAGGGGGTTCGGGGAAAAACTGTTTTTT. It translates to CASSVRGFGEKLFF.

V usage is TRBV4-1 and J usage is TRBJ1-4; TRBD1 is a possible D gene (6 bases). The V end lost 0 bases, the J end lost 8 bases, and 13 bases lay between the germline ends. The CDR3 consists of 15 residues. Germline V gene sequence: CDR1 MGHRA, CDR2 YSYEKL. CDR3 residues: CASSQDALRGEKLFF. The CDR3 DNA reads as TGCGCCAGCAGCCAAGATGCTCTTAGGGGGGAAAAACTGTTTTTT.

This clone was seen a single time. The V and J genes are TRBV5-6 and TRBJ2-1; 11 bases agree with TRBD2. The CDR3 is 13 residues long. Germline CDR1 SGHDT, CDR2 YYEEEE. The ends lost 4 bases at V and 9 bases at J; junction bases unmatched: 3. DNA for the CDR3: TGTGCCAGCAGCCGGGGGACTAGCGGTGAGCAGTTCTTC. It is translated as CASSRGTSGEQFF.

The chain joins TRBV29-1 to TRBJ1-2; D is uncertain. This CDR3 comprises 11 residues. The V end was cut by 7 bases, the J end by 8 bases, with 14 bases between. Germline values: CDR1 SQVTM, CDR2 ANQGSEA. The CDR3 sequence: CSAADPGGYTF. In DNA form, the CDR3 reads TGCAGCGCTGCCGATCCGGGAGGCTACACCTTC.

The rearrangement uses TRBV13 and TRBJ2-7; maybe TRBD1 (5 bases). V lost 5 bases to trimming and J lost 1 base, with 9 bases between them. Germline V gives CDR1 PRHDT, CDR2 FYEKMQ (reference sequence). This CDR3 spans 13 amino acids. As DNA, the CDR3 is TGTGCCAGCAGCCCTCAGGGTTCCTACGAGCAGTACTTC. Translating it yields CASSPQGSYEQYF.

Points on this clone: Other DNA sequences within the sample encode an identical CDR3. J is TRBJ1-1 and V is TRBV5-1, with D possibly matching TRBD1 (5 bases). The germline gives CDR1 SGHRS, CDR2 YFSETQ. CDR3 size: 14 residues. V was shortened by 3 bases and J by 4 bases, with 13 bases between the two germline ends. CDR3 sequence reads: CASSWGTGTTEAFF. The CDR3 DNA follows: TGCGCCAGCAGCTGGGGTACAGGTACCACTGAAGCTTTCTTT.

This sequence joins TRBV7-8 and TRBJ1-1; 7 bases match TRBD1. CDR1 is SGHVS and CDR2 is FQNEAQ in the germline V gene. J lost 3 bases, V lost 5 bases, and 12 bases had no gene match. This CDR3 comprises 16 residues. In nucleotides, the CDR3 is TGTGCCAGCAGCGCCCCGGTACAGGGGCCGGACACTGAAGCTTTCTTT. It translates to CASSAPVQGPDTEAFF.

The CDR3, as DNA: TGTGCCAGCAGCCACGGGACAGGATTGGATGAGCAGTTCTTC. Its protein product is CASSHGTGLDEQFF. The chain uses TRBV5-8 and TRBJ2-1, with 8 bases aligning to TRBD1. Germline CDR1 and CDR2: SGHTS and YDEGEE. V shed 4 bases and J 8 bases; nucleotides not matched to a gene: 8. This CDR3 is 14 amino acids long. Looking up the rest from reference TRBV5-8 and TRBJ2-1 gives the full variable domain: EAGVTQSPTHLIKTRGQQATLRCSPISGHTSVYWYQQALGLGLQFLLWYDEGEERNRGNFPPRFSGRQFPNYSSELNVNALELEDSALYLCASSHGTGLDEQFFGPGTRLTVL.

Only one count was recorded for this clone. The CDR3 is CASSQPREGNTEAFF. CDR3 sequence (DNA): TGCGCCAGCAGCCAACCGCGAGAGGGGAACACTGAAGCTTTCTTT. This chain joins TRBV4-1 and TRBJ1-1; unclear D gene. CDR1 MGHRA and CDR2 YSYEKL come from the germline V gene. The V and J ends lost 2 bases and 1 base respectively, with 11 bases between them. The CDR3 has 15 residues.

The CDR3 is CASTHLSKAGTVENTGELFF. The CDR3 DNA reads TGCGCCAGCACCCACCTGTCAAAAGCAGGGACAGTCGAGAACACCGGGGAGCTGTTTTTT. The V and J genes are TRBV5-1 and TRBJ2-2; 7 bases fit TRBD1. Germline values: CDR1 SGHRS, CDR2 YFSETQ. The CDR3 totals 20 residues. The J segment lost 1 base and the V segment lost 6 bases, leaving 21 bases of the junction unmatched.

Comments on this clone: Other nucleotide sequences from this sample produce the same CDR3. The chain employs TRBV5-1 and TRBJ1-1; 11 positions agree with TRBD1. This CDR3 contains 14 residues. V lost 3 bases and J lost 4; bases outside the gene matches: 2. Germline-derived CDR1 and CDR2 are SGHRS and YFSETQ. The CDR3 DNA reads TGCGCCAGCAGCTCGGGACAGGGGGGCACTGAAGCTTTCTTT. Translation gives CASSSGQGGTEAFF.

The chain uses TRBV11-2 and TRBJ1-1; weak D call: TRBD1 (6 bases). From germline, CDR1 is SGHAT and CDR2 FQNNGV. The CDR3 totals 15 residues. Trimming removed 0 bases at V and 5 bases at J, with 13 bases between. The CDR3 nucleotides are TGTGCCAGCAGCTTAGATACCAGGGGTGGGACTGAAGCTTTCTTT. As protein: CASSLDTRGGTEAFF.

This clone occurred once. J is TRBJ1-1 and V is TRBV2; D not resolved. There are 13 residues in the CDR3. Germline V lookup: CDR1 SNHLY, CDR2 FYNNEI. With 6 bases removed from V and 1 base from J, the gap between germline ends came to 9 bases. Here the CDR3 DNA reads TGTGCCAGCAGCCCCTTGGCGAACACTGAAGCTTTCTTT. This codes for CASSPLANTEAFF. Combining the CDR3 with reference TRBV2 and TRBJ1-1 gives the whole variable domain EPEVTQTPSHQVTQMGQEVILRCVPISNHLYFYWYRQILGQKVEFLVSFYNNEISEKSEIFDDQFSVERPDGSNFTLKIRSTKLEDSAMYFCASSPLANTEAFFGQGTRLTVV.

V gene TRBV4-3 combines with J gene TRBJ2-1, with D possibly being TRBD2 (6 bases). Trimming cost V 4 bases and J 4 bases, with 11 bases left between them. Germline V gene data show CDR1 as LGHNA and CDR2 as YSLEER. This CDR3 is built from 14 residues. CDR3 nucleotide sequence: TGCGCCAGCAGCCCTTTTGCGGGGTACAATGAGCAGTTCTTC. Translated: CASSPFAGYNEQFF.

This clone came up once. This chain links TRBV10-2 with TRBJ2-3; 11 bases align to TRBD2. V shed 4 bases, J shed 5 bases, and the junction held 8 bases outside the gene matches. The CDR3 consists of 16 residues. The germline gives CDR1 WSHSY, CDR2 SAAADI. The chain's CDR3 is CASSVFSGRGRDTQYF. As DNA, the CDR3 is TGCGCCAGCAGTGTGTTTAGCGGGAGGGGTAGAGATACGCAGTATTTT.

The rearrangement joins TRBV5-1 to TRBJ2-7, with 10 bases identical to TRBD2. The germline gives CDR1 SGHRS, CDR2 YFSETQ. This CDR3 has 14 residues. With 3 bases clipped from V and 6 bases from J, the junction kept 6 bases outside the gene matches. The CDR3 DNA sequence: TGCGCCAGCAGCTGGGAGCGGGGGGGCGCCGAGCAGTACTTC. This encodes CASSWERGGAEQYF.